This T cell receptor beta chain was captured in a study of cytomegalovirus exposure and HLA in healthy donors. Study outcomes and limitations: Reports described diagnosis of cytomegalovirus status by the classifier as highly specific and sensitive.

The PCR ran on 60 Vbeta and 13 Jbeta primers. The method was immunoSEQ multiplex PCR; TCRdb's version includes in-frame clones alone and lacks a portion of them. The sample yields approximately 120,000 clones, roughly 67% seen once. About this clone itself: Its antigen is undetermined.

The CDR3 has 13 residues. Per germline, CDR1 MRHNA and CDR2 SNTAGT. V was cut by 5 bases and J by 10 bases, with 16 bases left in between. The receptor's source is a middle-aged man in good health and CMV-seronegative. The rearrangement uses TRBV6-4 and TRBJ2-3; TRBD2 is a possible D gene (5 bases). Input material: PBMCs. CDR3: CASSSAPGMAQYF. CDR3 DNA: TGTGCCAGCAGTTCCGCCCCGGGGATGGCGCAGTATTTT.